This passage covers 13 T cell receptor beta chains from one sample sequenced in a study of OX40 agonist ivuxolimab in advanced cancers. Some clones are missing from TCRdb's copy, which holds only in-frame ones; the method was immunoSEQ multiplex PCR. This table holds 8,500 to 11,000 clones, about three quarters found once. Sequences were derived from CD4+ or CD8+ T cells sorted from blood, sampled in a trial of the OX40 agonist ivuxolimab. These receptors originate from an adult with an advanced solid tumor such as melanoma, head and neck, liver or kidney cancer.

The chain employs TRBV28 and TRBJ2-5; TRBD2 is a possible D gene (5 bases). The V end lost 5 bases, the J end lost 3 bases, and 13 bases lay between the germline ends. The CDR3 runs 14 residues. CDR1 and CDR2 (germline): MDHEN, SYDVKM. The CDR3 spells CASSKRRPEETQYF. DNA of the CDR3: TGTGCCAGCAGTAAGCGGAGGCCTGAAGAGACCCAGTACTTC.

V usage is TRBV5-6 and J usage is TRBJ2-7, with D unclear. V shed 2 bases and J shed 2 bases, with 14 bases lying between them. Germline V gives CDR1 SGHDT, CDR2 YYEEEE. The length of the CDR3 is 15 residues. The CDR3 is CASSLREFGTYEQYF. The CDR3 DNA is TGTGCCAGCAGCTTAAGGGAATTTGGGACCTACGAGCAGTACTTC.

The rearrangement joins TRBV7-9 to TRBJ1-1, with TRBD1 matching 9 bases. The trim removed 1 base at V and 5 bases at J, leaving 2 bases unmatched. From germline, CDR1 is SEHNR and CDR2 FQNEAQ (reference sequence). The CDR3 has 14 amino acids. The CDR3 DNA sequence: TGTGCCAGCAGCTTAGGACAGGGGGAAACTGAAGCTTTCTTT. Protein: CASSLGQGETEAFF.

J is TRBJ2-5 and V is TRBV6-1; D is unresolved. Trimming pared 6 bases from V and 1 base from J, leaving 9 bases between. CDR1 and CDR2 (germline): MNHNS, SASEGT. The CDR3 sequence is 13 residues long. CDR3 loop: CASRPTAQETQYF. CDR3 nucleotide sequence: TGTGCCAGCAGACCGACTGCCCAAGAGACCCAGTACTTC.

The CDR3 loop is CASSQVGGSTDTQYF. DNA for the CDR3: TGTGCCAGCAGCCAAGTGGGGGGAAGCACAGATACGCAGTATTTT. The V call is TRBV4-2, the J call TRBJ2-3, with D possibly TRBD2 on 6 matching bases. Trimming shortened V by 1 base and J by 0 bases, and 8 bases separated the two germline ends. The germline gives CDR1 LGHNA, CDR2 YNFKEQ. The CDR3 is 15 amino acids.

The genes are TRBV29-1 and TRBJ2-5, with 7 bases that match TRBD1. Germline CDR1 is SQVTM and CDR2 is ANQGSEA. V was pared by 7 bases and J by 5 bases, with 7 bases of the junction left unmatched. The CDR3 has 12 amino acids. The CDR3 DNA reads TGCAGCGCAGAGACAGGGTGGGAGACCCAGTACTTC. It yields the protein CSAETGWETQYF.

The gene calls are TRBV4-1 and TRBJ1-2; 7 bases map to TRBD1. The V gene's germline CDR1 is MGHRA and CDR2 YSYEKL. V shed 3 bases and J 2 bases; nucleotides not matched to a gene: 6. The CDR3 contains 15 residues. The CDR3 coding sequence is TGCGCCAGCAGCCAGACGGGACAGTCAAACTATGGCTACACCTTC. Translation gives CASSQTGQSNYGYTF.

The chain's CDR3 is CASSLRLAGGPRYNEQFF. CDR3 bases: TGTGCCAGCAGCTTGAGACTAGCGGGAGGGCCAAGGTACAATGAGCAGTTCTTC. This rearrangement joins TRBV7-9 to TRBJ2-1, with TRBD2 matching over 14 bases. The CDR3 covers 18 residues. With 3 bases clipped from V and 4 bases from J, the junction kept 8 bases outside the gene matches. CDR1 is SEHNR, CDR2 FQNEAQ, per germline (reference sequence).

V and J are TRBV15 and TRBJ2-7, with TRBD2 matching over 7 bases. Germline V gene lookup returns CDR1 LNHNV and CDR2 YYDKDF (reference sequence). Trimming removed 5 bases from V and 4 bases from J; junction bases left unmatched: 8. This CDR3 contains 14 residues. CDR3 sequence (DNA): TGTGCCACCAGCGGGGGGGGAGCTGGGTACGAGCAGTACTTC. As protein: CATSGGGAGYEQYF.

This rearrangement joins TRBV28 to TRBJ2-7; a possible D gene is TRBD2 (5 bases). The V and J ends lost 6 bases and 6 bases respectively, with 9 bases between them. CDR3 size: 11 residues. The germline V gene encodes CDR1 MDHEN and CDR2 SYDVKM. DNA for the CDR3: TGTGCCAGCAGCAAGGAGGTCGAGCAGTACTTC. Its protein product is CASSKEVEQYF.

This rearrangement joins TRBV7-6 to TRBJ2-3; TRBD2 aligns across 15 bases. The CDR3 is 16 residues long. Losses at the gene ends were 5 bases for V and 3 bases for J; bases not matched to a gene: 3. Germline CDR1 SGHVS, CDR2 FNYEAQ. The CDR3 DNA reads TGTGCCAGCAGCCAAGGACTAGCGGGAGGGACAGATACGCAGTATTTT. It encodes CASSQGLAGGTDTQYF. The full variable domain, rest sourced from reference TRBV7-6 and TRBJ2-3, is GAGVSQSPRYKVTKRGQDVALRCDPISGHVSLYWYRQALGQGPEFLTYFNYEAQQDKSGLPNDRFSAERPEGSISTLTIQRTEQRDSAMYRCASSQGLAGGTDTQYFGPGTRLTVL.

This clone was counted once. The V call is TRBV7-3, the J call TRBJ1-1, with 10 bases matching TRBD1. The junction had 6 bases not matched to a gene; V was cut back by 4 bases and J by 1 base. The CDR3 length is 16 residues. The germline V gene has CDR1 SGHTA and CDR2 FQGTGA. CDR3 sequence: CASSSWTGGGNTEAFF. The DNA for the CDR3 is TGTGCCAGCAGCTCGTGGACAGGGGGAGGGAACACTGAAGCTTTCTTT.

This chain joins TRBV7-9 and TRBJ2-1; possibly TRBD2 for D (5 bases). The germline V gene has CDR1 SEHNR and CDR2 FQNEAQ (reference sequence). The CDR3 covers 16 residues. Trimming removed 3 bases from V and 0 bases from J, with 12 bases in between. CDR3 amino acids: CASSFILGSSYNEQFF. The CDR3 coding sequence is TGTGCCAGCAGCTTTATTTTGGGGAGCTCCTACAATGAGCAGTTCTTC.